Presented here are 24 T cell receptor beta chains from one specimen sequenced in a study of early T cells in non-severe SARS-CoV-2 infection. TCRdb itself ran the 5' RACE reads through MiXCR, one entry per CDR3 protein. Of about 61,000 distinct CDR3 sequences listed, 9.5% to 14% are singletons. The sample taken for sequencing was whole blood. These receptors were taken from an adult who was a healthcare worker with PCR-confirmed SARS-CoV-2 infection or an uninfected control (not recorded which).

In this sample, this clonotype turned up a few times. This sequence joins TRBV20-1 and TRBJ2-3, with D possibly matching TRBD2 (6 bases). The V and J ends lost 5 bases and 4 bases respectively, with 13 bases between them. Germline V gives CDR1 DFQATT, CDR2 SNEGSKA (reference sequence). CDR3 length equals 13 residues. In DNA, the CDR3 is TGCAGTGCTCCACATTCGGGGGCAGATACGCAGTATTTT. Its protein is CSAPHSGADTQYF.

This clonotype was observed a handful of times. The chain joins TRBV29-1 to TRBJ1-4, with 10 bases identical to TRBD1. There are 15 residues in the CDR3. The V and J ends lost 7 bases and 6 bases, in that order; junction bases with no gene match: 11. Germline lookup yields CDR1 SQVTM and CDR2 ANQGSEA. The CDR3 DNA is TGCAGCGCCGCCGACTCCGGGACAGGGGATGAAAAACTGTTTTTT. It translates to CSAADSGTGDEKLFF.

This clonotype was picked up many times. The chain couples TRBV29-1 to TRBJ2-5; 7 bases agree with TRBD2. Germline V CDR1 and CDR2: SQVTM, ANQGSEA. The J segment lost 5 bases and the V segment lost 8 bases, leaving 5 bases of the junction unmatched. The CDR3 has 11 residues. The CDR3 region is CSPRRGETQYF. Here the CDR3 DNA reads TGCAGCCCCCGGCGGGGGGAGACCCAGTACTTC.

In its sample, this clonotype was seen many times. The chain carries TRBV24-1 and TRBJ2-7; D remains unclear. Germline V gene data show CDR1 as KGHDR and CDR2 as SFDVKD. The length of the CDR3 is 17 residues. V was shortened by 3 bases and J by 5 bases, with 22 bases between the two germline ends. In nucleotides, the CDR3 is TGTGCCACCAGTGATCGGTTTAGGACCTCTCAATGCGACGAGCAGTACTTC. Residues: CATSDRFRTSQCDEQYF.

A remark on this clonotype: Possible read error: a much larger clone is one base away. Here the CDR3 omits its conserved ending phenylalanine or tryptophan, so a read error is the likely source. This sequence joins TRBV7-9 and TRBJ1-1; no reliable D call. Per the germline V gene, CDR1 is SEHNR and CDR2 is FQNEAQ (reference sequence). V lost 0 bases, J lost 1 base, and 3 bases lay in between. The CDR3 length is 13 residues. The chain's CDR3 is CASSLAENTEAFL. The DNA for the CDR3 is TGTGCCAGCAGCTTAGCGGAGAACACTGAAGCTTTCTTA.

The rearrangement links TRBV5-5 to TRBJ2-2; no firm D call. V was trimmed by 2 bases and J by 3 bases, leaving 8 bases between them. The germline gives CDR1 SGHKS, CDR2 YYEKEE (reference sequence). The CDR3 totals 14 residues. The CDR3 bases are TGTGCCAGCAGCTTTCTCCTCTACACCGGGGAGCTGTTTTTT. Translating it yields CASSFLLYTGELFF. The whole variable domain, filled in from reference TRBV5-5 and TRBJ2-2, reads DAGVTQSPTHLIKTRGQQVTLRCSPISGHKSVSWYQQVLGQGPQFIFQYYEKEERGRGNFPDRFSARQFPNYSSELNVNALLLGDSALYLCASSFLLYTGELFFGEGSRLTVL.

The chain links TRBV25-1 to TRBJ2-1, with 7 bases identical to TRBD2. Losses at the gene ends were 4 bases for V and 9 bases for J; bases not matched to a gene: 12. Germline V gene lookup returns CDR1 MGHDK and CDR2 SYGVNS. The CDR3 is 15 residues long. The CDR3 loop reads CASSVLAGDSAEQFF. Here the CDR3 DNA reads TGTGCCAGCAGTGTCCTGGCGGGGGACTCGGCTGAGCAGTTCTTC.

This clonotype was detected many times. The chain links TRBV30 to TRBJ2-7; D gene uncertain. V was pared by 1 base and J by 4 bases, with 14 bases between. CDR3 length: 14 residues. CDR1 and CDR2 (germline): GTSNPN, SVGIG (reference sequence). This chain's CDR3 is CAWSGSVLTYEQYF. CDR3 sequence (DNA): TGTGCCTGGAGTGGGTCGGTGTTAACGTACGAGCAGTACTTC.

In its sample, this clonotype was seen many times. V is TRBV7-8 and J is TRBJ1-1; D unclear. V shed 9 bases and J shed 0 bases, with 14 bases lying between them. Germline-derived CDR1 and CDR2 are SGHVS and FQNEAQ. The length of the CDR3 is 14 residues. The CDR3 DNA reads TGTGCCAGTACACCGGGTCGACTGAACACTGAAGCTTTCTTT. The encoded protein is CASTPGRLNTEAFF.

The sample holds a few counts of this clonotype. This chain links TRBV6-5 with TRBJ2-1, with no clear D. V was trimmed by 11 bases and J by 4 bases, leaving 15 bases between them. The germline CDR1 and CDR2 sequences are MNHEY and SVGAGI. The CDR3 loop spans 13 amino acids. CDR3 protein: CASHGRPYNEQFF. The CDR3 DNA reads TGTGCCTCCCACGGGCGCCCGTACAATGAGCAGTTCTTC.

This clonotype has ten or more counts. The chain uses TRBV10-3 and TRBJ2-2, with D possibly TRBD1 on 5 matching bases. From germline, CDR1 is ENHRY and CDR2 SYGVKD. V shed 6 bases and J shed 1 base, with 9 bases lying between them. The CDR3 extends over 14 amino acids. The CDR3: CAIRTAMNTGELFF. The CDR3 DNA reads TGTGCCATCAGGACAGCCATGAACACCGGGGAGCTGTTTTTT.

This clonotype was seen a few times. The CDR3 spells CSALVGGPGNEQFF. CDR3 nucleotides: TGCAGCGCTCTTGTAGGGGGCCCGGGAAATGAGCAGTTCTTC. The chain links TRBV29-1 to TRBJ2-1; TRBD1 matches at 7 bases. This CDR3 is 14 amino acids long. V lost 7 bases and J lost 7; bases outside the gene matches: 13. Germline V gives CDR1 SQVTM, CDR2 ANQGSEA.

This clonotype has more than one count but fewer than ten. V and J are TRBV3-1 and TRBJ1-2; the match to TRBD1 covers 8 bases. V was pared by 3 bases and J by 6 bases, with 9 bases of the junction left unmatched. In germline, CDR1 is LGHDT, CDR2 YNNKEL (reference sequence). This CDR3 is built from 15 residues. The CDR3 region is CASSQGRGRMNGYTF. CDR3 nucleotides: TGTGCCAGCAGCCAGGGCAGGGGGCGCATGAATGGCTACACCTTC.

This clonotype was found a few times. The CDR3 is CASTVTGGYGYTF. Here the CDR3 DNA reads TGTGCCAGCACCGTCACCGGTGGATATGGCTACACCTTC. The chain is built from TRBV2 and TRBJ1-2; D ambiguous. Germline-derived CDR1 and CDR2 are SNHLY and FYNNEI. The V gene lost 7 bases and the J gene lost 5 bases, with 14 bases spanning the gap. This CDR3 has 13 amino acids.

This chain joins TRBV2 and TRBJ2-3; 9 bases line up with TRBD1. J gave up 4 bases and V 10 bases, and 9 bases lay outside the gene matches. Germline V gene data show CDR1 as SNHLY and CDR2 as FYNNEI. CDR3 size: 14 residues. CDR3 nucleotides: TGTGCCATTCCGACAGGGGGGAGCTCAGATACGCAGTATTTT. Protein: CAIPTGGSSDTQYF.

The V and J genes are TRBV9 and TRBJ1-1, with no clear D. The CDR3 consists of 13 residues. Trimming removed 0 bases from V and 3 bases from J, with 6 bases in between. Germline CDR1 SGDLS, CDR2 YYNGEE. CDR3 sequence reads: CASSVDIYTEAFF. The CDR3 bases are TGTGCCAGCAGCGTAGACATCTACACTGAAGCTTTCTTT. The variable domain in full, with the rest retrieved from reference TRBV9 and TRBJ1-1, is DSGVTQTPKHLITATGQRVTLRCSPRSGDLSVYWYQQSLDQGLQFLIQYYNGEERAKGNILERFSAQQFPDLHSELNLSSLELGDSALYFCASSVDIYTEAFFGQGTRLTVV.

This clonotype was counted many times. The chain combines TRBV20-1 with TRBJ1-1; tentative D call: TRBD1 (6 bases). From germline, CDR1 is DFQATT and CDR2 SNEGSKA (reference sequence). CDR3 length: 14 amino acids. Trimming pared 6 bases from V and 0 bases from J, leaving 14 bases between. The chain's CDR3 is CSAFRTDMNTEAFF. CDR3 sequence (DNA): TGCAGTGCCTTCCGGACAGATATGAACACTGAAGCTTTCTTT.

This clonotype was detected ten times or more. CDR3 in amino acids: CASRGELNQPQHF. CDR3 bases: TGTGCCAGCAGGGGGGAGCTCAATCAGCCCCAGCATTTT. V gene TRBV28 combines with J gene TRBJ1-5, with D possibly being TRBD1 (5 bases). The CDR3 runs 13 residues. In germline, CDR1 is MDHEN, CDR2 SYDVKM. V was shortened by 6 bases and J by 3 bases, with 9 bases between the two germline ends.

This clonotype was picked up a small number of times. CDR3 DNA: TGTGCCAGCAGCTTGAGAGCCTTGAGGGAGCAGTACTTC. As protein: CASSLRALREQYF. The chain is built from TRBV5-6 and TRBJ2-7; D is unclear. Germline lookup yields CDR1 SGHDT and CDR2 YYEEEE. The CDR3 has 13 amino acids. Trimming shortened V by 1 base and J by 7 bases, and 12 bases separated the two germline ends.

This clonotype has only a few counts. The chain recombines TRBV3-1 with TRBJ1-1, with 7 bases matching TRBD1. The junction had 6 bases not matched to a gene; V was cut back by 1 base and J by 4 bases. The germline V gene encodes CDR1 LGHDT and CDR2 YNNKEL (reference sequence). The CDR3 spans 15 residues. CDR3 region: CASSQATGTFTEAFF. CDR3 DNA: TGTGCCAGCAGCCAAGCGACAGGGACTTTCACTGAAGCTTTCTTT. The complete variable domain, with remaining parts taken from reference TRBV3-1 and TRBJ1-1, reads DTAVSQTPKYLVTQMGNDKSIKCEQNLGHDTMYWYKQDSKKFLKIMFSYNNKELIINETVPNRFSPKSPDKAHLNLHINSLELGDSAVYFCASSQATGTFTEAFFGQGTRLTVV.

This clonotype has only a few counts. The chain couples TRBV20-1 to TRBJ2-1, with D perhaps being TRBD1 or TRBD2 (6 bases each). Trimming cost V 0 bases and J 6 bases, with 9 bases left between them. The germline gives CDR1 DFQATT, CDR2 SNEGSKA (reference sequence). The CDR3 consists of 13 residues. As DNA, the CDR3 is TGCAGTGCTAGAGATGGAGGGGGCAATGAGCAGTTCTTC. Amino acids: CSARDGGGNEQFF.

V is TRBV27 and J is TRBJ2-3; tentative D call: TRBD2 (6 bases). Deletions cut 3 bases from V and 7 bases from J, with 14 bases between. Germline CDR1 and CDR2: MNHEY and SMNVEV (reference sequence). CDR3 length: 14 residues. This chain's CDR3 is CASSLAGPAYTQYF. CDR3 in DNA: TGTGCCAGCAGTTTGGCGGGGCCCGCGTATACGCAGTATTTT.

This clonotype came up many times. The chain links TRBV6-1 to TRBJ2-3, with 12 bases lining up with TRBD2. CDR1 and CDR2 (germline): MNHNS, SASEGT. This CDR3 region has 15 residues. J gave up 4 bases and V 2 bases, and 1 base lay outside the gene matches. Here the CDR3 reads CASSELAGGPDTQYF. DNA of the CDR3: TGTGCCAGCAGTGAACTAGCGGGGGGGCCAGATACGCAGTATTTT.

This clonotype turned up a few times. The chain recombines TRBV29-1 with TRBJ1-1, with no clear D. The germline V and J ends were trimmed by 5 bases and 0 bases, with 7 bases remaining between them. In germline, CDR1 is SQVTM, CDR2 ANQGSEA. CDR3 length: 12 amino acids. DNA for the CDR3: TGCAGCGTTCGCAAAGTGAACACTGAAGCTTTCTTT. This translates into CSVRKVNTEAFF.